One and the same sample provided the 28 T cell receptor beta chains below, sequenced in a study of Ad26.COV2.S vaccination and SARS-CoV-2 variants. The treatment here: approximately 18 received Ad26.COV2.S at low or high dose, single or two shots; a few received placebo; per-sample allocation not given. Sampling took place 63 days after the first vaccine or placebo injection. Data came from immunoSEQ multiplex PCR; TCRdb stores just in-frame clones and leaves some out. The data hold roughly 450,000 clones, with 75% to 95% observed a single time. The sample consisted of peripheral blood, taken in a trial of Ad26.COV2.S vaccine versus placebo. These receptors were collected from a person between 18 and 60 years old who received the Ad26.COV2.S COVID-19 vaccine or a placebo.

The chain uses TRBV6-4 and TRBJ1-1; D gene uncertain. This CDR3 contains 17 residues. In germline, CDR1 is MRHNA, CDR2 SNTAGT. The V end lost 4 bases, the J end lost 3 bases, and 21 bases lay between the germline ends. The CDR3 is CASSAKSSRTKDTEAFF. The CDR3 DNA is TGTGCCAGCAGTGCCAAGTCCTCGCGGACTAAGGACACTGAAGCTTTCTTT.

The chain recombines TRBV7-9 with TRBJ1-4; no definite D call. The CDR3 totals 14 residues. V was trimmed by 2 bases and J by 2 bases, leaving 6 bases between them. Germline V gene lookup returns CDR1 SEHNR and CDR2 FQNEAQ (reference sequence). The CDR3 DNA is TGTGCCAGCAGCTTATTCGGGACTAATGAAAAACTGTTTTTT. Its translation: CASSLFGTNEKLFF. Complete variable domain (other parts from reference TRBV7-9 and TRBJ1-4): DTGVSQNPRHKITKRGQNVTFRCDPISEHNRLYWYRQTLGQGPEFLTYFQNEAQLEKSRLLSDRFSAERPKGSFSTLEIQRTEQGDSAMYLCASSLFGTNEKLFFGSGTQLSVL.

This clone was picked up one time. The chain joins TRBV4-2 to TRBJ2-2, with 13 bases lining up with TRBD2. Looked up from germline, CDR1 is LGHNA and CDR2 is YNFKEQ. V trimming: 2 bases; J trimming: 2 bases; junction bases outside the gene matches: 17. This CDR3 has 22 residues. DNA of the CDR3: TGTGCCAGCAGCCAAATATTCAACGCCGGGACTAGCGGGACTACTAACACCGGGGAGCTGTTTTTT. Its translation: CASSQIFNAGTSGTTNTGELFF.

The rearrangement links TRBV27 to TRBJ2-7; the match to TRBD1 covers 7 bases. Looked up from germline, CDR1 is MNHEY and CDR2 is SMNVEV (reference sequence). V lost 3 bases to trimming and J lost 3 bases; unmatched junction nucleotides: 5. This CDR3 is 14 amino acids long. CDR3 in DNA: TGTGCCAGCAGTTTGAAGGGGGCCTTCTACGAGCAGTACTTC. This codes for CASSLKGAFYEQYF.

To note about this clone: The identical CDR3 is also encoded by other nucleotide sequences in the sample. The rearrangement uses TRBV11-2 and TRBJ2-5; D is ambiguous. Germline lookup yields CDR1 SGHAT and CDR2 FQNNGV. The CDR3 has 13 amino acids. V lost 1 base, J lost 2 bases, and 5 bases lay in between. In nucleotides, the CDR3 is TGTGCCAGCAGCTTAGCTGTGCAAGAGACCCAGTACTTC. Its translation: CASSLAVQETQYF.

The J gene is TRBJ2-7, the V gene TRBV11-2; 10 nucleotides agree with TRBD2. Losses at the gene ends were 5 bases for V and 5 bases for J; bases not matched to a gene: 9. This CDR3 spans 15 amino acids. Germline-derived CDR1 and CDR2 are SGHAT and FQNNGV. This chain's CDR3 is CASSPSIAGGDEQYF. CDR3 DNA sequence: TGTGCCAGCAGCCCCTCTATAGCGGGGGGAGACGAGCAGTACTTC.

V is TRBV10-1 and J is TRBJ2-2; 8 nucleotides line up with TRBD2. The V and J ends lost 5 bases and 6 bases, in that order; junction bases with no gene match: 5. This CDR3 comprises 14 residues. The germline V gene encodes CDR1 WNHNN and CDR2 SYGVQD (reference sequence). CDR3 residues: CASSSGRDSGELFF. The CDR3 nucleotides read TGCGCCAGCAGTAGCGGGAGAGATTCCGGGGAGCTGTTTTTT.

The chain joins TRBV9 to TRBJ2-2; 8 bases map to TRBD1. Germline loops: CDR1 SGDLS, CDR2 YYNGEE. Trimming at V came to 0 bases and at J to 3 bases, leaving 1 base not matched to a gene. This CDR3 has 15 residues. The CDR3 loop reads CASSVVQGDTGELFF. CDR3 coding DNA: TGTGCCAGCAGCGTAGTACAGGGGGACACCGGGGAGCTGTTTTTT. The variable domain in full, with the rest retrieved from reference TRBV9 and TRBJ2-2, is DSGVTQTPKHLITATGQRVTLRCSPRSGDLSVYWYQQSLDQGLQFLIQYYNGEERAKGNILERFSAQQFPDLHSELNLSSLELGDSALYFCASSVVQGDTGELFFGEGSRLTVL.

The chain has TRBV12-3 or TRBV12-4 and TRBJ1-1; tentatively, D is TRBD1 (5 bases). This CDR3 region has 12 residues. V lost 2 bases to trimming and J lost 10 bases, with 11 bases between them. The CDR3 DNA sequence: TGTGCCAGCAGTTTAATGGCAGGGCCAGCTTTCTTT. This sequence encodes CASSLMAGPAFF.

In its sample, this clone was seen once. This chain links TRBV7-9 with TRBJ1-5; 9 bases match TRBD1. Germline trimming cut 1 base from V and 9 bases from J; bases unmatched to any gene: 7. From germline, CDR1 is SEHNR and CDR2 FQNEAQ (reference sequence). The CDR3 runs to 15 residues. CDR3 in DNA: TGTGCCAGCAGCTTAGAGGGACAGGGTAATGCGCCCCAGCATTTT. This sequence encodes CASSLEGQGNAPQHF.

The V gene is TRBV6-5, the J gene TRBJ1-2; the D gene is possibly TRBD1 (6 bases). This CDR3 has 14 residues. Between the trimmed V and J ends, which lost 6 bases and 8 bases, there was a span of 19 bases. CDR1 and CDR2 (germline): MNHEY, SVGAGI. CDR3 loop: CASRTTGLSGGYTF. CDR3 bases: TGTGCCAGCAGAACTACAGGGCTTTCGGGCGGCTACACCTTC.

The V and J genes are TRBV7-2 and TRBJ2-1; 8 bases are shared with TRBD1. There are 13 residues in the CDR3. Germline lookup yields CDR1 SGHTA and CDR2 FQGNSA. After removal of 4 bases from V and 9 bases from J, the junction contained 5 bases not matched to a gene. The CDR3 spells CASSWQGAVEQFF. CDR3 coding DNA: TGTGCCAGCAGCTGGCAGGGGGCTGTTGAGCAGTTCTTC. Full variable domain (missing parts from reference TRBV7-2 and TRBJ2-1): GAGVSQSPSNKVTEKGKDVELRCDPISGHTALYWYRQSLGQGLEFLIYFQGNSAPDKSGLPSDRFSAERTGGSVSTLTIQRTQQEDSAVYLCASSWQGAVEQFFGPGTRLTVL.

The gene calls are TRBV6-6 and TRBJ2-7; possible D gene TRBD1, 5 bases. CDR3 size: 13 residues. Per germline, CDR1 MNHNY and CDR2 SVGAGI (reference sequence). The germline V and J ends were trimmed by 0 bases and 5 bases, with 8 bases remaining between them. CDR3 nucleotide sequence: TGTGCCAGCAGTTACTCGATAGGGGACGAGCAGTACTTC. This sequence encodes CASSYSIGDEQYF.

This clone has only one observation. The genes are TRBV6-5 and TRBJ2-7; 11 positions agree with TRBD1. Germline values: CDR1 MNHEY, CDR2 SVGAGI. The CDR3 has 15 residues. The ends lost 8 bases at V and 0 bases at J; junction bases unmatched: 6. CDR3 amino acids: CASEGDRGYSYEQYF. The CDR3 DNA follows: TGTGCCAGCGAGGGGGACAGGGGGTACTCCTACGAGCAGTACTTC.

The CDR3 loop reads CASTQDPGELFF. The DNA for the CDR3 is TGTGCCAGCACCCAGGACCCCGGGGAGCTGTTTTTT. This sequence joins TRBV5-6 and TRBJ2-2; D is unclear. From germline, CDR1 is SGHDT and CDR2 YYEEEE. Trimming stripped 6 bases from V and 6 bases from J, with 9 bases between. The CDR3 is 12 residues long.

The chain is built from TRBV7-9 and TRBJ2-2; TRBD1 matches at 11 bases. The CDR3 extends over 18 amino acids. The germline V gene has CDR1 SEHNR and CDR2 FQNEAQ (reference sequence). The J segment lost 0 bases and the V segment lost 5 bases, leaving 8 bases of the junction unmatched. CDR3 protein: CASSGLQGQGANTGELFF. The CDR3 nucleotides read TGTGCCAGCAGCGGGCTACAGGGACAGGGGGCGAACACCGGGGAGCTGTTTTTT.

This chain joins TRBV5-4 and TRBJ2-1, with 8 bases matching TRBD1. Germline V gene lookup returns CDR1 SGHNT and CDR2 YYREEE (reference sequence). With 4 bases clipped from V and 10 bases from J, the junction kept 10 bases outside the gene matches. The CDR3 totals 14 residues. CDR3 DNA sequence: TGTGCCAGCAGCCCAGGGGGCGCCTGGGTCGAGCAGTTCTTC. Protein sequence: CASSPGGAWVEQFF.

CDR3 residues: CASSPRTGNYEQYF. The CDR3, as DNA: TGCGCCAGCAGCCCTCGGACAGGGAACTACGAGCAGTACTTC. J is TRBJ2-7 and V is TRBV4-1, with 8 bases matching TRBD1. Per germline, CDR1 MGHRA and CDR2 YSYEKL. Unmatched junction bases numbered 5, after V lost 4 bases and J lost 3 bases. CDR3 size: 14 residues.

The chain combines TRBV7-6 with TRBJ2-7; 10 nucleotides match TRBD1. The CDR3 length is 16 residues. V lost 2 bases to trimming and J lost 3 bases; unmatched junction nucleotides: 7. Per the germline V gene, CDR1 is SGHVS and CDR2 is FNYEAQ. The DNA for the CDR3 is TGTGCCAGCAGCTTATATTCGGGACAGGGGAACTACGAGCAGTACTTC. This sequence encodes CASSLYSGQGNYEQYF.

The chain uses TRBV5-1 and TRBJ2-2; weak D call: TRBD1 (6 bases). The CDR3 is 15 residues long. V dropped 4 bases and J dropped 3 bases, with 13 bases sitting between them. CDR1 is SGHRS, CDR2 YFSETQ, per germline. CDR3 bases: TGCGCCAGCAGCCCTGGGGCAGGGGACACCGGGGAGCTGTTTTTT. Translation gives CASSPGAGDTGELFF.

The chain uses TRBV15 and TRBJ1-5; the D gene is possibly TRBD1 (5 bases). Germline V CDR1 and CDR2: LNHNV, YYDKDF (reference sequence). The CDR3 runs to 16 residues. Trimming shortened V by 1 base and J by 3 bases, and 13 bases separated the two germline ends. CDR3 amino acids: CATSRAPGTNNQPQHF. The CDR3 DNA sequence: TGTGCCACCAGCAGAGCGCCAGGGACTAACAATCAGCCCCAGCATTTT.

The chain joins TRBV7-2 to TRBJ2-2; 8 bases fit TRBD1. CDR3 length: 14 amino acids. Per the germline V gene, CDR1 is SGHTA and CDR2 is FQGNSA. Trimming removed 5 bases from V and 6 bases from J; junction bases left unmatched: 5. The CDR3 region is CASSPTTGAGELFF. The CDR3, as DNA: TGTGCCAGCAGCCCCACGACAGGGGCCGGGGAGCTGTTTTTT. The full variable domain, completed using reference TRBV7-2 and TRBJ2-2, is GAGVSQSPSNKVTEKGKDVELRCDPISGHTALYWYRQSLGQGLEFLIYFQGNSAPDKSGLPSDRFSAERTGGSVSTLTIQRTQQEDSAVYLCASSPTTGAGELFFGEGSRLTVL.

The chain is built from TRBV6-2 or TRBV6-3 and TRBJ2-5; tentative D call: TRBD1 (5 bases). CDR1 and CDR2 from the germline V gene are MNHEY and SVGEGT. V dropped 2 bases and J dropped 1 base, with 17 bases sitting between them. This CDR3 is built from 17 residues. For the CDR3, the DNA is TGTGCCAGCAGTTACGGCCCGGTGGGGCAACTCCAAGAGACCCAGTACTTC. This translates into CASSYGPVGQLQETQYF.

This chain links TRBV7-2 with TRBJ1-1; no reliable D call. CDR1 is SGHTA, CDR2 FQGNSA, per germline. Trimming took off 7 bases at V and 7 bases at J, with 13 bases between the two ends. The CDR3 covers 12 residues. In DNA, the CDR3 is TGTGCCAGCACCCTTAGTGGGGTTGAAGCTTTCTTT. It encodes CASTLSGVEAFF.

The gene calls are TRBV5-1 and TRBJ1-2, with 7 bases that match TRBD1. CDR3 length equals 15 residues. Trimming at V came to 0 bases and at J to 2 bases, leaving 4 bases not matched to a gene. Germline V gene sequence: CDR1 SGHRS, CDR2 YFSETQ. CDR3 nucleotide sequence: TGCGCCAGCAGCTTGGTGACAGGGTGGAACTATGGCTACACCTTC. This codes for CASSLVTGWNYGYTF.

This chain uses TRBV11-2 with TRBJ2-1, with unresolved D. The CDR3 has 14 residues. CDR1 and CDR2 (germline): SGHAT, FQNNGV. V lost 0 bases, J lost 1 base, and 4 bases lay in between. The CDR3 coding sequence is TGTGCCAGCAGCTTAGATAGGTCCTACAATGAGCAGTTCTTC. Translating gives CASSLDRSYNEQFF.

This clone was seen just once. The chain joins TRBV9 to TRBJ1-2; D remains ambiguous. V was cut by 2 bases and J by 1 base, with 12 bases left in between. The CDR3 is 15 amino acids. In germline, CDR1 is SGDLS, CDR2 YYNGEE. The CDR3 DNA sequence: TGTGCCAGCAGCGTTGGCCTACTCGATAACTATGGCTACACCTTC. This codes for CASSVGLLDNYGYTF. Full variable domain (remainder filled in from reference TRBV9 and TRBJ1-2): DSGVTQTPKHLITATGQRVTLRCSPRSGDLSVYWYQQSLDQGLQFLIQYYNGEERAKGNILERFSAQQFPDLHSELNLSSLELGDSALYFCASSVGLLDNYGYTFGSGTRLTVV.

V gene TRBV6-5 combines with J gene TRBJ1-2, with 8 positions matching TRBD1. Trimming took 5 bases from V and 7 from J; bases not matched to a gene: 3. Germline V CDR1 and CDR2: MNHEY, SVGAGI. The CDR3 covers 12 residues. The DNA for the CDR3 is TGTGCCAGCAGTCGACAGGGGACTGGCTACACCTTC. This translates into CASSRQGTGYTF.